The 9 T cell receptor beta chains given below trace back to one sample, sequenced in a study of early T cells in non-severe SARS-CoV-2 infection. TCRdb itself ran the 5' RACE reads through MiXCR, one entry per CDR3 protein. The repertoire holds roughly 100,000 distinct CDR3 sequences, with 10% to 15% as singletons. Sequenced material: whole blood. The receptors were sampled from an adult who was a healthcare worker with PCR-confirmed SARS-CoV-2 infection or an uninfected control (not recorded which).

The chain joins TRBV28 to TRBJ2-7; 7 positions match TRBD1. Per germline, CDR1 MDHEN and CDR2 SYDVKM. This CDR3 has 14 amino acids. The ends lost 6 bases at V and 5 bases at J; junction bases unmatched: 10. The CDR3 DNA is TGTGCCAGCAGCCTATTCCTCCAGGGGGACGAGCAGTACTTC. Protein product: CASSLFLQGDEQYF. The variable domain in full, completed from reference TRBV28 and TRBJ2-7, reads DVKVTQSSRYLVKRTGEKVFLECVQDMDHENMFWYRQDPGLGLRLIYFSYDVKMKEKGDIPEGYSVSREKKERFSLILESASTNQTSMYLCASSLFLQGDEQYFGPGTRLTVT.

This chain links TRBV5-1 with TRBJ2-7; D gene ambiguous. CDR1 is SGHRS, CDR2 YFSETQ, per germline. Trimming pared 0 bases from V and 0 bases from J, leaving 13 bases between. The CDR3 is 16 residues long. In DNA, the CDR3 is TGCGCCAGCAGCTTGGACTGGGAATGGTCCTCCTACGAGCAGTACTTC. Translation: CASSLDWEWSSYEQYF.

This clonotype was found many times. The rearrangement links TRBV7-9 to TRBJ2-2; no reliable D call. V was shortened by 6 bases and J by 5 bases, with 13 bases between the two germline ends. Germline values: CDR1 SEHNR, CDR2 FQNEAQ (reference sequence). The CDR3 covers 14 residues. The CDR3 nucleotides are TGTGCCAGCAGTTGGACCGGCCGGACCGGGGAGCTGTTTTTT. It encodes CASSWTGRTGELFF.

This clonotype appeared a few times. The rearrangement uses TRBV5-1 and TRBJ2-5; D might be TRBD1 or TRBD2, each matching 5 bases. Trimming took 0 bases from V and 5 from J, leaving 23 bases between them. This CDR3 spans 18 amino acids. Germline CDR1 is SGHRS and CDR2 is YFSETQ. The DNA of the CDR3 is TGCGCCAGCAGCTTGGGAGAGGGGCCGGGATCCGCCGGGGAGACCCAGTACTTC. Protein product: CASSLGEGPGSAGETQYF. Supplemented by reference TRBV5-1 and TRBJ2-5, the full variable domain reads KAGVTQTPRYLIKTRGQQVTLSCSPISGHRSVSWYQQTPGQGLQFLFEYFSETQRNKGNFPGRFSGRQFSNSRSEMNVSTLELGDSALYLCASSLGEGPGSAGETQYFGPGTRLLVL.

The chain links TRBV30 to TRBJ2-1; weak D call: TRBD2 (6 bases). The germline V gene encodes CDR1 GTSNPN and CDR2 SVGIG (reference sequence). With 0 bases removed from V and 5 bases from J, the gap between germline ends came to 17 bases. This CDR3 comprises 16 residues. This CDR3 is CAWSVHLAGRNNEQFF. CDR3 bases: TGTGCCTGGAGTGTACACCTTGCGGGACGGAACAATGAGCAGTTCTTC.

The chain carries TRBV5-5 and TRBJ2-4; no reliable D call. The germline CDR1 and CDR2 sequences are SGHKS and YYEKEE (reference sequence). The CDR3 is 15 residues long. V lost 4 bases and J lost 3, with 14 bases in between. The CDR3 is CASSPVGSGKNIQYF. As DNA, the CDR3 is TGTGCCAGCAGCCCGGTCGGGTCTGGCAAAAACATTCAGTACTTC.

V gene TRBV18 combines with J gene TRBJ1-1; D gene uncertain. The CDR3 runs 15 residues. V was trimmed by 3 bases and J by 5 bases, leaving 16 bases between them. CDR1 KGHSH and CDR2 LQKENI come from the germline V gene. This CDR3 is CASSPEFKGVTEAFF. The CDR3 nucleotides read TGTGCCAGCTCACCTGAGTTTAAGGGAGTGACTGAAGCTTTCTTT.

V usage is TRBV12-3 or TRBV12-4 and J usage is TRBJ1-2, with 8 nucleotides matching TRBD1. Germline trimming cut 6 bases from V and 8 bases from J; bases unmatched to any gene: 8. This CDR3 spans 13 amino acids. As DNA, the CDR3 is TGTGCCAGCAGACCCCGGACAGGGCAGGGCTACACCTTC. Translating it yields CASRPRTGQGYTF.

In its sample, this clonotype was seen many times. DNA for the CDR3: TGTGCCAGCAGCTCGACCGGGACAGGGACCTACAATGAGCAGTTCTTC. Its translation: CASSSTGTGTYNEQFF. The chain couples TRBV7-8 to TRBJ2-1; 9 positions match TRBD1. CDR3 length: 16 amino acids. Germline assignment: CDR1 SGHVS and CDR2 FQNEAQ. After removal of 4 bases from V and 2 bases from J, the junction contained 6 bases not matched to a gene.